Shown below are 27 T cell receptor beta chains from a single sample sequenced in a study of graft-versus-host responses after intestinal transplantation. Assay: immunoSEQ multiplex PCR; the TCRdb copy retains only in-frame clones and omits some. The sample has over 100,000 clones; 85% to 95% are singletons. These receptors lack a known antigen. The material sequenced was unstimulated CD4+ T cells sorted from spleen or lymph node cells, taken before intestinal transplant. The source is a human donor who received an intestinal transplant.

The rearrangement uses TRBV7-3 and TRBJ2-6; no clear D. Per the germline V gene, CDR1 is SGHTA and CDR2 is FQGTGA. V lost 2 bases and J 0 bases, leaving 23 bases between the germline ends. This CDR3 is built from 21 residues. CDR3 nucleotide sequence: TGTGCCAGCAGCTTACGGAGAGACCCGGGCCTTATCCCCTCTGGGGCCAACGTCCTGACTTTC. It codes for CASSLRRDPGLIPSGANVLTF.

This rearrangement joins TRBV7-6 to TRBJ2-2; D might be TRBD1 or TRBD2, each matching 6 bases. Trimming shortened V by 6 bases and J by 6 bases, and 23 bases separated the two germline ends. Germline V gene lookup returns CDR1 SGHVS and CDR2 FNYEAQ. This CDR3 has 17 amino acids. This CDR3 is CASSLGPIGGLAGELFF. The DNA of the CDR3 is TGTGCCAGCAGTCTCGGGCCTATAGGGGGGTTGGCCGGGGAGCTGTTTTTT.

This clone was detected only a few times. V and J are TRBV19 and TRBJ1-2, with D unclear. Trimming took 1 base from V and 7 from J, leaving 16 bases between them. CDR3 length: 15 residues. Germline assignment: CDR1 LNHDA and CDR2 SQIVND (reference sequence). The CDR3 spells CASSIAGLNPGGYTF. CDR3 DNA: TGTGCCAGTAGTATAGCAGGACTCAACCCCGGTGGCTACACCTTC.

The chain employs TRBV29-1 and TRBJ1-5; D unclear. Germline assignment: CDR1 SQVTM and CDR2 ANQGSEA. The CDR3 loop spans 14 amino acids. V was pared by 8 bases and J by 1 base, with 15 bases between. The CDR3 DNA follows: TGCAGCCCAGCGTTGGGAGAGAGCAATCAGCCCCAGCATTTT. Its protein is CSPALGESNQPQHF.

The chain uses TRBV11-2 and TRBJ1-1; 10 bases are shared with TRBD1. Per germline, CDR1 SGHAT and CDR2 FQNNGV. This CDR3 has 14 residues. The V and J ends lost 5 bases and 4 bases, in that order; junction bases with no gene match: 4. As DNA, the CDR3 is TGTGCCAGCAGCACGGACAGGGGGATCACTGAAGCTTTCTTT. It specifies CASSTDRGITEAFF. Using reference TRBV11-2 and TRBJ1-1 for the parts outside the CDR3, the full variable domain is EAGVAQSPRYKIIEKRQSVAFWCNPISGHATLYWYQQILGQGPKLLIQFQNNGVVDDSQLPKDRFSAERLKGVDSTLKIQPAKLEDSAVYLCASSTDRGITEAFFGQGTRLTVV.

CDR3 amino acids: CASSGTSGRPLQETQYF. The CDR3 nucleotides read TGTGCCAGCAGTGGGACTAGCGGGAGGCCCCTACAAGAGACCCAGTACTTC. This sequence joins TRBV6-1 and TRBJ2-5; TRBD2 matches at 14 bases. V gave up 4 bases and J gave up 2 bases; unmatched junction bases: 6. The germline V gene has CDR1 MNHNS and CDR2 SASEGT. The CDR3 runs 17 residues.

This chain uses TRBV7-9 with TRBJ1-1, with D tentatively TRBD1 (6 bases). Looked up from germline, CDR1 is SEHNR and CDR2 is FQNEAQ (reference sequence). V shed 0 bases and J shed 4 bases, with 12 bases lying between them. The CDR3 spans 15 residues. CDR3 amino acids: CASSLAGGRVTEAFF. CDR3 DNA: TGTGCCAGCAGCTTAGCGGGGGGGCGGGTCACTGAAGCTTTCTTT.

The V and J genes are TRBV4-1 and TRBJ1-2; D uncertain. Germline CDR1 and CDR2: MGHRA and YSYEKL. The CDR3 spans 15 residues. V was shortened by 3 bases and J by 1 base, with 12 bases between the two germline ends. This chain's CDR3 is CASSQGSTFNYGYTF. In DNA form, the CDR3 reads TGCGCCAGCAGCCAGGGGTCCACCTTTAACTATGGCTACACCTTC.

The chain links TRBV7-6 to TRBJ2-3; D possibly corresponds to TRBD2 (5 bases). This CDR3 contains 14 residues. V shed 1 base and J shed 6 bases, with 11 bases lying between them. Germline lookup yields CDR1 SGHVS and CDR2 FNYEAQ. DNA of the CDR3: TGTGCCAGCAGCTTAGTGGATTCGGGGGATACGCAGTATTTT. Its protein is CASSLVDSGDTQYF.

The CDR3 bases are TGTGCCAGCACTGCACAGGGGCTAGCGGGAGGGGGAGAGACCCAGTACTTC. As protein: CASTAQGLAGGGETQYF. This chain connects TRBV7-2 to TRBJ2-5; 12 bases fit TRBD2. V shed 7 bases, J shed 4 bases, and the junction held 13 bases outside the gene matches. CDR1 SGHTA and CDR2 FQGNSA come from the germline V gene. The CDR3 is 17 residues long.

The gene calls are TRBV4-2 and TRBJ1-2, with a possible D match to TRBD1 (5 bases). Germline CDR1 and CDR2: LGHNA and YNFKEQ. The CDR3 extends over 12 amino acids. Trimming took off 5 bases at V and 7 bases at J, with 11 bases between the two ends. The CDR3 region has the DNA TGTGCCAGCAGCACGCGGGACGGTGGCTACACCTTC. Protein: CASSTRDGGYTF.

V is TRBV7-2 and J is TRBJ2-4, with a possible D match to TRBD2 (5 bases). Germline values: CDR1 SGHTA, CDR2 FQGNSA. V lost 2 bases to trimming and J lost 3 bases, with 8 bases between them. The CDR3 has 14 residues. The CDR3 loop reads CASSLTGIKNIQYF. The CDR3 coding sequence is TGTGCCAGCAGCTTAACGGGGATCAAAAACATTCAGTACTTC.

CDR3: CASSSAVGTGTDTQYF. The CDR3 region has the DNA TGTGCCAGCAGTTCTGCCGTGGGGACGGGCACAGATACGCAGTATTTT. The chain combines TRBV28 with TRBJ2-3; D could derive from TRBD1 or TRBD2 (5 bases each). Per germline, CDR1 MDHEN and CDR2 SYDVKM. Trimming cost V 4 bases and J 1 base, with 15 bases left between them. CDR3 length: 16 amino acids. The full variable domain, completed using reference TRBV28 and TRBJ2-3, is DVKVTQSSRYLVKRTGEKVFLECVQDMDHENMFWYRQDPGLGLRLIYFSYDVKMKEKGDIPEGYSVSREKKERFSLILESASTNQTSMYLCASSSAVGTGTDTQYFGPGTRLTVL.

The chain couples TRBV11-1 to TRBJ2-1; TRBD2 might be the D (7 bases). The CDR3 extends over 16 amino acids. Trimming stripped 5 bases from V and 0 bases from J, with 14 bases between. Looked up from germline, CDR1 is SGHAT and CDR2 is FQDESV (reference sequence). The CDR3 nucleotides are TGTGCCAGCAGCCCAGGGGCGGGAGCCTCCTACAATGAGCAGTTCTTC. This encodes CASSPGAGASYNEQFF.

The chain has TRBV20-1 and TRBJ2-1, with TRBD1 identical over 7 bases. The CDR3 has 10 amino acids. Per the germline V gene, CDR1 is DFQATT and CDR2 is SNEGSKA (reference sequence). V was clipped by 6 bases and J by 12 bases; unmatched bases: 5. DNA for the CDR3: TGCAGTGCCGCCCGACAGGGGCAGTTCTTC. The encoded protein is CSAARQGQFF.

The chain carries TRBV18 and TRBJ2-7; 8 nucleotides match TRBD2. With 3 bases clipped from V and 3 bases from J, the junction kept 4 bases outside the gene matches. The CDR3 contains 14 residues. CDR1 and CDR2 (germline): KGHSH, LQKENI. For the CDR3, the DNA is TGTGCCAGCTCACCGACTACTAGCGGCTACGAGCAGTACTTC. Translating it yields CASSPTTSGYEQYF.

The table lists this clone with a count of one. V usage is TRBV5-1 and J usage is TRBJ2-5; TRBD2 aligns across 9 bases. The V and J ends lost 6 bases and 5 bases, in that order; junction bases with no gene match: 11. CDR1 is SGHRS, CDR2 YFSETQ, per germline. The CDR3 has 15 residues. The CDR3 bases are TGCGCCAGCACCCCTGGCGGGAGGGCCGAGGAGACCCAGTACTTC. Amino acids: CASTPGGRAEETQYF.

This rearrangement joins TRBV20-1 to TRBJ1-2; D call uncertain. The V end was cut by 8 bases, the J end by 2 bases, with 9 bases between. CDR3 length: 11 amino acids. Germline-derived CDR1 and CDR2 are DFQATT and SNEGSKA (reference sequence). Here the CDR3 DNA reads TGCAGTCCCGGACGGAACTATGGCTACACCTTC. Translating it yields CSPGRNYGYTF.

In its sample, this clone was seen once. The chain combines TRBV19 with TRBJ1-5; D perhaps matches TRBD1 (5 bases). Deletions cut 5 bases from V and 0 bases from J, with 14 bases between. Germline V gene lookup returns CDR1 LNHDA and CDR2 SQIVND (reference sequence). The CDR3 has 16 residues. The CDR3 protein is CASSPRQSHSNQPQHF. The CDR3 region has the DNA TGTGCCAGTAGTCCTCGACAGTCACATAGCAATCAGCCCCAGCATTTT. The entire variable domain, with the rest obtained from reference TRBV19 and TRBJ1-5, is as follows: DGGITQSPKYLFRKEGQNVTLSCEQNLNHDAMYWYRQDPGQGLRLIYYSQIVNDFQKGDIAEGYSVSREKKESFPLTVTSAQKNPTAFYLCASSPRQSHSNQPQHFGDGTRLSIL.

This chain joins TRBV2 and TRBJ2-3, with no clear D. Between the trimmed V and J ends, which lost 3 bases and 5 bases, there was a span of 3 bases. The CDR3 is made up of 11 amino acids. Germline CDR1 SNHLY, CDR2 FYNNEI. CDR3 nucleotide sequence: TGTGCCAGCAGTGAGTTAGATACGCAGTATTTT. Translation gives CASSELDTQYF.

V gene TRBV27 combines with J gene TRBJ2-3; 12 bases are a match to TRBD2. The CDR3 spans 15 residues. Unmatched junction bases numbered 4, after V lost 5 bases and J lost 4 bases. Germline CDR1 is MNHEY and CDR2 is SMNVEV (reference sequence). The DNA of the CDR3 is TGTGCCAGCAGTCCTAGCGGGAGGGCCCCAGATACGCAGTATTTT. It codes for CASSPSGRAPDTQYF.

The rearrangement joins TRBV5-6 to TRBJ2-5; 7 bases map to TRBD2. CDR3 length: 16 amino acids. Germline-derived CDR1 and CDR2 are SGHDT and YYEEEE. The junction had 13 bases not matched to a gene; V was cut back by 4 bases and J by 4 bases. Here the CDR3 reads CASSKRIIRGGETQYF. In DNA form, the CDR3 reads TGTGCCAGCAGCAAACGGATTATACGCGGGGGAGAGACCCAGTACTTC.

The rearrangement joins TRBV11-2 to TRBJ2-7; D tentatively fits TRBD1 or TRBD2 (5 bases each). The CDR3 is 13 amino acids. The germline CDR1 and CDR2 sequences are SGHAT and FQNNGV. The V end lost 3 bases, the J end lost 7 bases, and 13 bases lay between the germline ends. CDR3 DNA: TGTGCCAGCAGCTTCAGGGAAACGGGAGAGCAGTACTTC. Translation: CASSFRETGEQYF.

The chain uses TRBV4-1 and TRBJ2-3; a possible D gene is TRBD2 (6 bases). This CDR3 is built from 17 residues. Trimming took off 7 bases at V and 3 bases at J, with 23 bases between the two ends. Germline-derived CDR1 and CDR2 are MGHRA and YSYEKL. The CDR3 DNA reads TGCGCCAGCAACCGAAACGTGTGGGGGGAATCTACAGATACGCAGTATTTT. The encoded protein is CASNRNVWGESTDTQYF.

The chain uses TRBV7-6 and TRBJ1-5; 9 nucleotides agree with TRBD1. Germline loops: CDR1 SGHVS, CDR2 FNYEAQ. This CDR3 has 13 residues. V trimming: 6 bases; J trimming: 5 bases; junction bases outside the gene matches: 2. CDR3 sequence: CASRRDRDQPQHF. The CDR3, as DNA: TGTGCCAGCAGAAGGGACAGGGATCAGCCCCAGCATTTT.

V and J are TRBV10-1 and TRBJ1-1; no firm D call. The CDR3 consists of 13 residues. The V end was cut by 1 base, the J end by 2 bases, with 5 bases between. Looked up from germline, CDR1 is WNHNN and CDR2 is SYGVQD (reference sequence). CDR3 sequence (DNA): TGCGCCAGCAGTGAGTACTACAACACTGAAGCTTTCTTT. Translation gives CASSEYYNTEAFF.

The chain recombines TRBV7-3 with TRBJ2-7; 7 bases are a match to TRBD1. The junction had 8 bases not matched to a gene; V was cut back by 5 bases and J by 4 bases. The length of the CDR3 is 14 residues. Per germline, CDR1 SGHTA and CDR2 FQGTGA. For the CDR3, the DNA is TGTGCCAGCAGCATACAGGGACAGAGGTACGAGCAGTACTTC. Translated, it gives CASSIQGQRYEQYF.